A selection of T cell receptor beta chains follows, all from one sample in a study of T cells after yellow fever vaccination. MiXCR was run by TCRdb on the 5' RACE reads, yielding one entry per CDR3 protein. In the table there are some 150,000 distinct CDR3 sequences, 5% to 8% of which are singletons. Sequenced here: CD4+ T cells sorted from PBMCs, sampled 10 days after the yellow fever booster vaccination. The receptors originated from a man younger than 40 who received the YFV17D yellow fever vaccine. CDR3s include the opening cysteine and the closing phenylalanine or tryptophan. D genes are given only for firm matches. The size field is filled for only some rows; it gives once, few, many or a size class.

clone_size j_call d_call v_call cdr3_aa cdr3_nt
few TRBJ2-1 TRBD2 TRBV9 CASSAREAGTSGHYGSYNEQFF TGTGCCAGCAGCGCGAGGGAAGCCGGGACTAGCGGGCATTACGGCTCCTACAATGAGCAGTTCTTC
many TRBJ2-5 TRBD1 TRBV25-1 CASSAGTGGTQYF TGTGCCAGCAGTGCAGGGACAGGGGGGACCCAGTACTTC
. TRBJ2-5 . TRBV10-3 CAISEEGRAQETQYF TGTGCCATCAGTGAGGAGGGCAGGGCGCAAGAGACCCAGTACTTC
many TRBJ1-2 TRBD1 TRBV29-1 CSVVTGGGYTF TGCAGCGTTGTTACAGGGGGTGGCTACACCTTC
many TRBJ2-1 . TRBV14 CASSVGPGNEQFF TGTGCCAGCAGTGTCGGACCGGGGAATGAGCAGTTCTTC
few TRBJ1-5 . TRBV20-1 CSAGGSARNQPQHF TGCAGTGCTGGGGGGTCGGCGAGAAATCAGCCCCAGCATTTT
many TRBJ2-3 . TRBV5-1 CASSLDGSKDTQYF TGCGCCAGCAGCTTGGATGGGTCCAAGGATACGCAGTATTTT
. TRBJ2-7 . TRBV6-1 CASSRDWLYEQYF TGTGCCAGCAGCCGGGACTGGCTCTACGAGCAGTACTTC
many TRBJ1-2 . TRBV6-5 CASSPRGAGDNYGYTF TGTGCCAGCAGCCCACGGGGGGCAGGGGACAACTATGGCTACACCTTC
many TRBJ1-2 . TRBV7-2 CASSLLLGNYGYTF TGTGCCAGCAGCTTATTACTGGGGAACTATGGCTACACCTTC
few TRBJ2-3 . TRBV5-1 CASSLQGWDTQYF TGCGCCAGCAGCTTACAGGGATGGGATACGCAGTATTTT
many TRBJ1-5 . TRBV12-3/TRBV12-4 CASTPGANQPQHF TGTGCCAGCACCCCCGGAGCTAATCAGCCCCAGCATTTT
many TRBJ2-1 . TRBV12-3/TRBV12-4 CASSFSAVQEQFF TGTGCCAGCAGTTTTTCGGCGGTACAGGAGCAGTTCTTC
many TRBJ2-3 . TRBV12-3/TRBV12-4 CASSLSHMDTQYF TGTGCCAGCAGTTTATCTCATATGGATACGCAGTATTTT
many TRBJ2-7 TRBD1 TRBV28 CASSSGQVPGEQYF TGTGCCAGCAGTTCGGGACAGGTCCCGGGCGAGCAGTACTTC
. TRBJ2-1 . TRBV30 CARSQGQQEQFF TGTGCCAGGAGTCAGGGGCAGCAAGAGCAGTTCTTC
many TRBJ2-7 . TRBV20-1 CSAQRGAGDEQYF TGCAGTGCCCAAAGGGGGGCTGGCGACGAGCAGTACTTC
many TRBJ2-1 . TRBV4-2 CASSRATGSPGDEQFF TGTGCCAGCAGCCGAGCGACCGGGTCCCCTGGGGATGAGCAGTTCTTC
many TRBJ2-4 TRBD2 TRBV7-8 CASSFSWRESSAKNIQYF TGTGCCAGCAGCTTCTCCTGGCGGGAGAGTAGCGCCAAAAACATTCAGTACTTC
many TRBJ1-5 . TRBV5-5 CASSLYSDQPQHF TGTGCCAGCAGCTTGTATTCGGATCAGCCCCAGCATTTT
many TRBJ2-1 TRBD2 TRBV5-1 CASSSGGLAGGVYNEQFF TGCGCCAGCAGCTCGGGGGGACTAGCGGGAGGGGTCTACAATGAGCAGTTCTTC
many TRBJ2-1 . TRBV19 CASSVGQGSNEQFF TGTGCCAGTAGTGTAGGCCAAGGCAGCAATGAGCAGTTCTTC
many TRBJ2-7 TRBD1 TRBV6-2/TRBV6-3 CASSKPGQSRSYEQYF TGTGCCAGCAGTAAACCGGGACAGTCGAGATCCTACGAGCAGTACTTC
many TRBJ2-3 . TRBV12-3/TRBV12-4 CASSLARAIGQDTQYF TGTGCCAGCAGTTTAGCGCGGGCGATCGGGCAGGATACGCAGTATTTT
many TRBJ2-1 TRBD1 TRBV5-1 CARLDRGRSYNEQFF TGCGCCAGGCTTGACAGGGGACGGTCCTACAATGAGCAGTTCTTC
few TRBJ2-3 . TRBV20-1 CSATTTVTDTQYF TGCAGTGCTACAACGACTGTAACAGATACGCAGTATTTT
many TRBJ2-6 . TRBV15 CATSRQLGSGANVLTF TGTGCCACCAGCAGACAACTTGGCTCTGGGGCCAACGTCCTGACTTTC
many TRBJ2-1 TRBD1 TRBV6-2/TRBV6-3 CASKRGPNEQFF TGTGCCAGCAAAAGGGGGCCCAATGAGCAGTTCTTC
many TRBJ2-7 TRBD2 TRBV5-1 CASNRGGSYEQYF TGCGCCAGCAACCGGGGGGGGTCCTACGAGCAGTACTTC
few TRBJ1-6 . TRBV11-2 CASSHYPPSGAQYSPLHF TGTGCCAGCAGCCACTACCCTCCCTCCGGAGCGCAGTATTCACCCCTCCACTTT
. TRBJ2-6 . TRBV29-1 CSVVVGSGANVLTF TGCAGCGTTGTCGTGGGGAGTGGGGCCAACGTCCTGACTTTC
many TRBJ2-3 . TRBV5-5 CASSLVWPGDLDF TGTGCCAGCAGCTTGGTGTGGCCCGGGGACTTAGATTTT
many TRBJ2-7 TRBD2 TRBV5-4 CASSREGVSLYEQYF TGTGCCAGCAGCCGGGAGGGGGTATCTCTCTACGAGCAGTACTTC
many TRBJ2-7 . TRBV12-3/TRBV12-4 CASRKDYLGEQYF TGTGCCAGCAGGAAGGACTACCTGGGTGAGCAGTACTTC
few TRBJ1-4 TRBD1 TRBV28 CASSTTGTGIEKLFF TGTGCCAGCTCGACAACCGGGACAGGGATTGAAAAACTGTTTTTT
many TRBJ1-5 . TRBV20-1 CSASRQGNQPQHF TGCAGTGCTAGTCGGCAGGGCAATCAGCCCCAGCATTTT
many TRBJ2-3 . TRBV11-2 CASSLDQSLTDTQYF TGTGCCAGCAGCTTAGATCAGAGTCTCACAGATACGCAGTATTTT
many TRBJ1-2 TRBD1 TRBV6-2/TRBV6-3 CASSLIPRDRVGGGYTF TGTGCCAGCAGTCTTATCCCGCGAGACAGGGTAGGAGGAGGCTACACCTTC
many TRBJ2-1 . TRBV27 CATSRAGSYNEQFF TGTGCCACTTCCCGGGCAGGCTCCTACAATGAGCAGTTCTTC
many TRBJ1-2 TRBD1 TRBV6-6 CASKDRDIHGYTF TGTGCCAGCAAGGACAGGGACATCCATGGCTACACCTTC